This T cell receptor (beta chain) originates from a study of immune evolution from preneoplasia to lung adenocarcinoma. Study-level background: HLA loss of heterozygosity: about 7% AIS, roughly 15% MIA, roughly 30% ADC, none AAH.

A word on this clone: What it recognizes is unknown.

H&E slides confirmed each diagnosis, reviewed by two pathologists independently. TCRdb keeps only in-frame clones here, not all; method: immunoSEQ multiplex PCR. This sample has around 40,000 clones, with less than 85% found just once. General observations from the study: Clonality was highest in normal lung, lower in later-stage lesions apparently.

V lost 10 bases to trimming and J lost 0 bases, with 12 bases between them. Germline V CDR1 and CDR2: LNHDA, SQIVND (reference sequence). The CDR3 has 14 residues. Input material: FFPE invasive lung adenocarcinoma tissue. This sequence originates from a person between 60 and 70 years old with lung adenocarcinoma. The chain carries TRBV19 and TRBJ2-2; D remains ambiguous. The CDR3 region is CATRPTANTGELFF. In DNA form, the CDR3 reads TGTGCCACTAGACCGACCGCGAACACCGGGGAGCTGTTTTTT.